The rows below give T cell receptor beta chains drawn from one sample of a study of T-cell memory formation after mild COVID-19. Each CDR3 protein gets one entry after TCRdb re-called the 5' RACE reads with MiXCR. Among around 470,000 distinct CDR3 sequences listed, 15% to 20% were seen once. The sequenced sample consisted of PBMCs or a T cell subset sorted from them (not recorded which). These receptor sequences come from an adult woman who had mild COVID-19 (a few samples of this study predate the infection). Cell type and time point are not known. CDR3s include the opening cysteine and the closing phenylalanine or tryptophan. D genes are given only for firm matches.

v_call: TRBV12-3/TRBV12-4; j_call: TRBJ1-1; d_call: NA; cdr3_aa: CASSLQGNTEAFF
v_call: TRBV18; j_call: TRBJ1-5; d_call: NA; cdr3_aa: CASSPGDSVDQPQHF
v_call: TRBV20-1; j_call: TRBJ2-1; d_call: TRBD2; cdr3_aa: CSARTSGSILRSYNEQFF
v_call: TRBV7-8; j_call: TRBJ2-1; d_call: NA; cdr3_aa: CASSTQRSSSYNEQFF
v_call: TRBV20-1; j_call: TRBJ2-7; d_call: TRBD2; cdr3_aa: CSASGGDSYEQYF
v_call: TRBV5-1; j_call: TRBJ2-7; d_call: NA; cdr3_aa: CASSWEGAPSSYEQYF
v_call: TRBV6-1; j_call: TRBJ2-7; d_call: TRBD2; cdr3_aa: CASSAERGSGRYEQYF
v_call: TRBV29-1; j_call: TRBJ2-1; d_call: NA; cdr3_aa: CSVAQGSNEQFF
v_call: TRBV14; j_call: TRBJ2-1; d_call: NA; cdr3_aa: CATIVGNEQFF
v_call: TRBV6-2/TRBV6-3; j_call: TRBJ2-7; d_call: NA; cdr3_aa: CASSDNYEQYF
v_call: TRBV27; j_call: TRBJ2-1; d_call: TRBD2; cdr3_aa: CASSYTSGQKSNEQFF
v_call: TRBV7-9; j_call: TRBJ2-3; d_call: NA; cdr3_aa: CASSLPTRDTQYF
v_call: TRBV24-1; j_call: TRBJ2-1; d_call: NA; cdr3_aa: CATSGGRTTNEQFF
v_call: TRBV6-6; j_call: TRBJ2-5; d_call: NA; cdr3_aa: CASSYSNWETQYF